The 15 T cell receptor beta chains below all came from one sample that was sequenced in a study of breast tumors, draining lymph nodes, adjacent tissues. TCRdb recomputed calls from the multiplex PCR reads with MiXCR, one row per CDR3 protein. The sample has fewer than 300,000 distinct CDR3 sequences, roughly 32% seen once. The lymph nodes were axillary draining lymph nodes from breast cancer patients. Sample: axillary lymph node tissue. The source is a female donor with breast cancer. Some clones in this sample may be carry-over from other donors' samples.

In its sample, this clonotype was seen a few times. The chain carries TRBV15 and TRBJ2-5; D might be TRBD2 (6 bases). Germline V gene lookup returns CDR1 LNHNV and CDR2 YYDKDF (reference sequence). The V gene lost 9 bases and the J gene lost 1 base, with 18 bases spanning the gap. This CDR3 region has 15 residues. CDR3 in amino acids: CATRSSGTGQETQYF. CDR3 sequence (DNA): TGTGCCACTCGCAGCTCCGGGACTGGCCAAGAGACCCAGTACTTC.

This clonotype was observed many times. CDR3 residues: CATSASGRASPPSSYNEQFF. The CDR3 region has the DNA TGTGCCACCAGTGCCAGCGGGAGGGCCTCTCCTCCGAGCTCCTACAATGAGCAGTTCTTC. This chain uses TRBV24-1 with TRBJ2-1; 10 bases agree with TRBD2. V was clipped by 5 bases and J by 0 bases; unmatched bases: 15. CDR3 length: 20 amino acids. The V gene's germline CDR1 is KGHDR and CDR2 SFDVKD.

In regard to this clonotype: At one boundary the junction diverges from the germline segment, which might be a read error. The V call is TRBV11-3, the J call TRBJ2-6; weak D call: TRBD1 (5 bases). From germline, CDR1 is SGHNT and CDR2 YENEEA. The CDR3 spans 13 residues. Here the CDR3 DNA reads TGTGCCAGCAGCAAATCTGGGGCCACCGTCCTGGCTTTC. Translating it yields CASSKSGATVLAF.

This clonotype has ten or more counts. CDR3 amino acids: CASSEHGRYQQGGFEDPSYEQYF. The CDR3 nucleotides are TGTGCCAGCAGTGAACACGGTAGGTATCAACAGGGAGGCTTCGAGGATCCCTCCTACGAGCAGTACTTC. V and J are TRBV25-1 and TRBJ2-7; perhaps D is TRBD1 or TRBD2 (6 bases each). The V end was cut by 2 bases, the J end by 0 bases, with 35 bases between. The CDR3 extends over 23 amino acids. In germline, CDR1 is MGHDK, CDR2 SYGVNS.

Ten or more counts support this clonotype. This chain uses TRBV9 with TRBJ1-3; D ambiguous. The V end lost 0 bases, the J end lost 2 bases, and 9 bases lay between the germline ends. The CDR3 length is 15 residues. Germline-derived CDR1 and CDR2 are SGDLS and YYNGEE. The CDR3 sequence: CASSVDGRPGNTIYF. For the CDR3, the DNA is TGTGCCAGCAGCGTAGACGGCCGCCCTGGAAACACCATATATTTT.

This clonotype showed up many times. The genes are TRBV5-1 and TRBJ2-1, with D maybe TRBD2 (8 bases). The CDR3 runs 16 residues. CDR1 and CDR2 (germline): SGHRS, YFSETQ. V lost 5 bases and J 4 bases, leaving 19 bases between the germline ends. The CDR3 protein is CASRPGGLAGYNEQFF. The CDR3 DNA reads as TGCGCCAGCAGACCAGGGGGGTTAGCGGGATACAATGAGCAGTTCTTC.

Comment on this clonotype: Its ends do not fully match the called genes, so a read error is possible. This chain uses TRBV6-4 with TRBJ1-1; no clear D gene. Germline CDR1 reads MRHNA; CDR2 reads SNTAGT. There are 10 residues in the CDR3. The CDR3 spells CAGSHTEAFF. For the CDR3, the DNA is TGTGCCGGCAGTCACACTGAAGCTTTCTTT.

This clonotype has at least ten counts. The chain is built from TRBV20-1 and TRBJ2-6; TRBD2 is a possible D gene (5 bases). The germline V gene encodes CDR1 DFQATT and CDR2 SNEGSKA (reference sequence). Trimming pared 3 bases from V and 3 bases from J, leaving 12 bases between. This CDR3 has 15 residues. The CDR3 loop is CSAREGLSGANVLTF. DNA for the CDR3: TGCAGTGCTAGGGAAGGACTGAGTGGGGCCAACGTCCTGACTTTC.

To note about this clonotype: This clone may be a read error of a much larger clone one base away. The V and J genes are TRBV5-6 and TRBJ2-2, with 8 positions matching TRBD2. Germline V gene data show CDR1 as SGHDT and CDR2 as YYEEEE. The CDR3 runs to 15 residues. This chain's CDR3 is CASSSASGYTEELFF. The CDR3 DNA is TGTGCCAGCAGCTCGGCTAGCGGGTATACCGAGGAGCTGTTTTTT.

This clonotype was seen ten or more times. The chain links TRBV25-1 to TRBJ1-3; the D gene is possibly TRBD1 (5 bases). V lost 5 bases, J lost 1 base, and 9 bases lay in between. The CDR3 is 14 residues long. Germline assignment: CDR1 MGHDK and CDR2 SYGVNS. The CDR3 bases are TGTGCCAGCAGTATCCAGGGTTCTGGAAACACCATATATTTT. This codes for CASSIQGSGNTIYF. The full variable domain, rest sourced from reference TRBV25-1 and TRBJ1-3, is EADIYQTPRYLVIGTGKKITLECSQTMGHDKMYWYQQDPGMELHLIHYSYGVNSTEKGDLSSESTVSRIRTEHFPLTLESARPSHTSQYLCASSIQGSGNTIYFGEGSWLTVV.

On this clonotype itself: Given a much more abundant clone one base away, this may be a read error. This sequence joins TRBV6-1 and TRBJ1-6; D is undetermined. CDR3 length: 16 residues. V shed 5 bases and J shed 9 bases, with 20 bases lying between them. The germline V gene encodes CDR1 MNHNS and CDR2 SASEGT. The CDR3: CASSQSYQPKSSPLHF. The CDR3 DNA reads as TGTGCCAGCAGTCAAAGTTACCAGCCCAAATCTTCACCCCTCCACTTT.

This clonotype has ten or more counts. The DNA of the CDR3 is TGTGCCTGGAGTGATCAGGGATTGGCAGATACGCAGTATTTT. As protein: CAWSDQGLADTQYF. V usage is TRBV30 and J usage is TRBJ2-3; tentatively, D is TRBD1 (5 bases). V was shortened by 1 base and J by 4 bases, with 12 bases between the two germline ends. The CDR3 is made up of 14 amino acids. Germline V lookup: CDR1 GTSNPN, CDR2 SVGIG (reference sequence). Complete variable domain (other parts from reference TRBV30 and TRBJ2-3): SQTIHQWPATLVQPVGSPLSLECTVEGTSNPNLYWYRQAAGRGLQLLFYSVGIGQISSEVPQNLSASRPQDRQFILSSKKLLLSDSGFYLCAWSDQGLADTQYFGPGTRLTVL.

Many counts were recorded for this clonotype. CDR3 sequence reads: CSARDGRDLEELCRETQYF. DNA of the CDR3: TGCAGTGCTAGAGATGGTAGAGACCTGGAAGAGTTGTGCCGCGAGACCCAGTACTTC. The gene calls are TRBV20-1 and TRBJ2-5; D is uncertain. Germline assignment: CDR1 DFQATT and CDR2 SNEGSKA (reference sequence). V was clipped by 0 bases and J by 5 bases, with 28 bases between them. The CDR3 runs 19 residues.

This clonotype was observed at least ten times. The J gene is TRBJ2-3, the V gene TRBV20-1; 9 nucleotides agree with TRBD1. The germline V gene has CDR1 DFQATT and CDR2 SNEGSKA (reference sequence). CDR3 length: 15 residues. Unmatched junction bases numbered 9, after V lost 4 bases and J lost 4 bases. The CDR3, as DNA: TGCAGTGCTACCCCCGGGACAGGGATTGCAGATACGCAGTATTTT. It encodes CSATPGTGIADTQYF.

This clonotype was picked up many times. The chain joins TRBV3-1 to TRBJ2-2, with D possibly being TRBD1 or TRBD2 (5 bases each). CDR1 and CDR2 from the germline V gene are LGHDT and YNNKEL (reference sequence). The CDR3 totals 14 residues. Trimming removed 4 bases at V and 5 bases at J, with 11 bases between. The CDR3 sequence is CASSPGPGTGELFF. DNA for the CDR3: TGTGCCAGCAGCCCGGGACCCGGGACCGGGGAGCTGTTTTTT. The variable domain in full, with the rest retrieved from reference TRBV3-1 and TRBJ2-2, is DTAVSQTPKYLVTQMGNDKSIKCEQNLGHDTMYWYKQDSKKFLKIMFSYNNKELIINETVPNRFSPKSPDKAHLNLHINSLELGDSAVYFCASSPGPGTGELFFGEGSRLTVL.